One T cell receptor beta chain is described in this entry. Its cognate antigen has yet to be identified. Base qualities were left out, and no much larger clone turns up one base away. This sample's treatment or condition label indicates: in vitro stimulation with specific CMV peptide epitopes to enrich CMV-specific T cells. The record originates from a study of T cell repertoires in cytomegalovirus infection (dated by TCRdb to the late 2010s). Regarding the research as a whole: Peptide stimulations targeted recently identified HLA-C-restricted CMV epitopes, whose presentation resists viral immunomodulation, together with well-studied HLA-B-restricted epitopes. Donor HLA type was relevant to the analysis, as public TCR beta signatures indicated carriage of CMV infection together with the matching HLA type. Summary of the overall study and its limitations: In the ex vivo response, HLA-C-restricted CMV-specific TCR beta clonotypes were dominant, and in two of eight donors the single most frequent clonotype came from this HLA-C-restricted group. Carriers of CMV infection plus the relevant HLA type were discriminated by the cumulative frequency of public TCR beta family members in the study cohort and in an independent roughly 320-donor cohort.

Reads for this sample came from an Illumina HiSeq 1500. TCRdb passed the public sequencing reads through fastp at Q25 and MiXCR, retaining productive beta sequences. Each entry merges the rows of one CDR3 protein and shows their most common DNA and genes. A total of roughly 860,000 distinct CDR3 sequences appear in this sample, about 30% of them only once. The ten biggest clones cover around 12% of the sample. The CDR1 and CDR2 encoded by the germline V gene are MGHRA and YSYEKL. Between the V and J ends, shortened by 0 bases and 0 bases respectively, the junction contains 9 bases. Reading from cysteine to phenylalanine, the CDR3 counts 16 amino acids. The sequence is cut down to CDR3 DNA, 48 bases in frame from base 1.

The rearrangement joined TRBV4-1 to TRBJ1-3, with the D segment identity uncertain. This clonotype originated in a human donor in good health (CMV status not recorded). Some clones in this sample may be carry-over from other donors' samples. The sequencing used cultured CD8+ T cells from PBMCs, collected from culture after CMV antigen stimulation. The nucleotide sequence is TGCGCCAGCAGCCAAGACGTGGTAGCCTCTGGAAACACCATATATTTT. Translated, this is CASSQDVVASGNTIYF.